A single T cell receptor (beta chain) is shown here with its context. This sample is part of a study of blood T cell repertoires in COVID-19. As for the study in general: COVID-19 samples collected from the United States, Italy and Spain covered acute and convalescent phases.

Per the original data handling: The assay estimated nucleated cells by amplifying reference gene primers. Method: immunoSEQ multiplex PCR; TCRdb's copy keeps in-frame clones and lacks some. The V and J calls and clone size were taken over from that table, and D and trimming were inferred from the DNA. Of 59,000 or so clones in the sample, about 86% were seen once. Germline CDR1 is LNHDA and CDR2 is SQIVND (reference sequence). The CDR3 runs to 13 residues. V lost 3 bases and J lost 5, with 10 bases in between. This TCR was recovered from a woman older than 75 with active or convalescent COVID-19. The chain links TRBV19 to TRBJ2-5, with D uncertain. Input material: peripheral blood. CDR3 coding DNA: TGTGCCAGTAGTATTAATAGTGTGGAGACCCAGTACTTC. Encoded protein: CASSINSVETQYF.